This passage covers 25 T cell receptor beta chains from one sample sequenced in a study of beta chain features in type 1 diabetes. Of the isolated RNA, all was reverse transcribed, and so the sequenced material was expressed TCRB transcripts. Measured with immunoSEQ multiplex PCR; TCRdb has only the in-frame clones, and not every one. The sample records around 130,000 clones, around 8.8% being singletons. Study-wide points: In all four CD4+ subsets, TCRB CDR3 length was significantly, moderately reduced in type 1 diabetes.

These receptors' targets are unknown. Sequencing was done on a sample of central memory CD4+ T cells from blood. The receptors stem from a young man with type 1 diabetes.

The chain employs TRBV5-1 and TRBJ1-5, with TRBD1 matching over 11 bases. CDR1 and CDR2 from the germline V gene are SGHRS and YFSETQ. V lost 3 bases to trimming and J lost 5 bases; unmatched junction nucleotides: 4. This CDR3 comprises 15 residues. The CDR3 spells CASSYSGQGDQPQHF. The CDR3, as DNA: TGCGCCAGCAGCTATTCGGGACAGGGGGATCAGCCCCAGCATTTT. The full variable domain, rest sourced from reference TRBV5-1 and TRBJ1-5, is KAGVTQTPRYLIKTRGQQVTLSCSPISGHRSVSWYQQTPGQGLQFLFEYFSETQRNKGNFPGRFSGRQFSNSRSEMNVSTLELGDSALYLCASSYSGQGDQPQHFGDGTRLSIL.

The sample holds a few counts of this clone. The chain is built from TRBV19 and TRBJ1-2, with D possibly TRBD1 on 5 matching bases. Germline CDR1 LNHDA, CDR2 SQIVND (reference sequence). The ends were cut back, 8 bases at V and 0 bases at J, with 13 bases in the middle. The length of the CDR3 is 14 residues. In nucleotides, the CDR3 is TGTGCCAGTGCTACAAGGGGAACTAACTATGGCTACACCTTC. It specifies CASATRGTNYGYTF.

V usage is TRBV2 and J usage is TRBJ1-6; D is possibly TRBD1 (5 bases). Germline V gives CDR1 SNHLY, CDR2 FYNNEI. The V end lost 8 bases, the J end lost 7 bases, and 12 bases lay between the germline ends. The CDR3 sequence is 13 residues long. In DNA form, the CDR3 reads TGTGCCAGCGGAGGGCAGGGAAATTCACCCCTCCACTTT. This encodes CASGGQGNSPLHF.

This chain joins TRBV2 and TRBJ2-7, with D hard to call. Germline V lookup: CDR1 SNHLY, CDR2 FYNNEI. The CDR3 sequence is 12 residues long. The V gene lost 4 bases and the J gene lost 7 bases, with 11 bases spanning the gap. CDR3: CASSVLGREQYF. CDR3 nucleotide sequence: TGTGCCAGCAGTGTCCTCGGCAGGGAGCAGTACTTC.

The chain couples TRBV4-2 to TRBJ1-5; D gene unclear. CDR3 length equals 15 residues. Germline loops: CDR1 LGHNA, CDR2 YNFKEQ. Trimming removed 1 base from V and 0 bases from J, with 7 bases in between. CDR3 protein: CASSQGRNSNQPQHF. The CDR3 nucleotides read TGTGCCAGCAGCCAAGGGCGGAATAGCAATCAGCCCCAGCATTTT.

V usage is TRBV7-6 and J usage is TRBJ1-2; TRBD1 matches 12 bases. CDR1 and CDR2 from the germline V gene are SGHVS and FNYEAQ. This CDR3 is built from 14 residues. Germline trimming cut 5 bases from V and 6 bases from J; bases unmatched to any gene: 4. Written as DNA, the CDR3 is TGTGCCAGCAGCGCCGGGACAGGGGGCGATGGCTACACCTTC. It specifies CASSAGTGGDGYTF.

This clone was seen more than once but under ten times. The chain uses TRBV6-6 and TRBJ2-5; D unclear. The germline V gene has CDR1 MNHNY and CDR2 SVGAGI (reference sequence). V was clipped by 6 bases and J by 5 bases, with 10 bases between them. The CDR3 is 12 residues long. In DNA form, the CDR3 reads TGTGCCAGCAGCTCCTCAGTTGAGACCCAGTACTTC. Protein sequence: CASSSSVETQYF.

Written as DNA, the CDR3 is TGTGCCAGCAGCGGGGGCTTCAATCAGCCCCAGCATTTT. Translating it yields CASSGGFNQPQHF. This chain joins TRBV5-5 and TRBJ1-5; possible D gene TRBD1, 6 bases. The CDR3 contains 13 residues. CDR1 is SGHKS, CDR2 YYEKEE, per germline (reference sequence). Trimming left V 4 bases short and J 3 bases short, with 8 bases between. The full variable domain, with the rest looked up from reference TRBV5-5 and TRBJ1-5, is DAGVTQSPTHLIKTRGQQVTLRCSPISGHKSVSWYQQVLGQGPQFIFQYYEKEERGRGNFPDRFSARQFPNYSSELNVNALLLGDSALYLCASSGGFNQPQHFGDGTRLSIL.

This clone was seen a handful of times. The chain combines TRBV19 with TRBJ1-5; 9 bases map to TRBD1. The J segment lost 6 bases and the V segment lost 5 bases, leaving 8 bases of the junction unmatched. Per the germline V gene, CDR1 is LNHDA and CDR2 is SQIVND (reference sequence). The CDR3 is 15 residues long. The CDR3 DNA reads TGTGCCAGTAGTCCGGACAGGGGTTGGGCTCAGCCCCAGCATTTT. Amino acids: CASSPDRGWAQPQHF. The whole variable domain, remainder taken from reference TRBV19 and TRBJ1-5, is DGGITQSPKYLFRKEGQNVTLSCEQNLNHDAMYWYRQDPGQGLRLIYYSQIVNDFQKGDIAEGYSVSREKKESFPLTVTSAQKNPTAFYLCASSPDRGWAQPQHFGDGTRLSIL.

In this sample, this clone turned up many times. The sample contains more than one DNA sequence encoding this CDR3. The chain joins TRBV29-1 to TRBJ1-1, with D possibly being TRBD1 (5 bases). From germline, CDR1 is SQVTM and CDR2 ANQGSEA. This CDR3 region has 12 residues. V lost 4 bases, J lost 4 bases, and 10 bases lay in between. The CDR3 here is CSVGGRGTEAFF. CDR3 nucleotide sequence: TGCAGCGTTGGGGGCAGAGGCACTGAAGCTTTCTTT.

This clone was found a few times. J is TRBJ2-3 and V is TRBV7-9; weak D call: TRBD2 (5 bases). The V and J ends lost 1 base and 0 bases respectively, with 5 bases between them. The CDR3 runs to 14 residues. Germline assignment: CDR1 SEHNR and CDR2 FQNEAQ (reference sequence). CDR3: CASSLGTSTDTQYF. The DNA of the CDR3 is TGTGCCAGCAGCTTAGGGACTAGCACAGATACGCAGTATTTT.

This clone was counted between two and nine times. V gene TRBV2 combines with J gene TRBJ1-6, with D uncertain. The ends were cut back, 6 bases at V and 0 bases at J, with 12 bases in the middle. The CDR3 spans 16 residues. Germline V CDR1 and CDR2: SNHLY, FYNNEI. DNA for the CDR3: TGTGCCAGCAGGAGGACTGTGAGCTCCTATAATTCACCCCTCCACTTT. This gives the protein CASRRTVSSYNSPLHF. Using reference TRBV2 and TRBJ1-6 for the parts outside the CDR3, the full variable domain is EPEVTQTPSHQVTQMGQEVILRCVPISNHLYFYWYRQILGQKVEFLVSFYNNEISEKSEIFDDQFSVERPDGSNFTLKIRSTKLEDSAMYFCASRRTVSSYNSPLHFGNGTRLTVT.

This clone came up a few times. This CDR3 reads CASSSSRGGNTEAFF. The CDR3, as DNA: TGCGCCAGCAGCTCCTCCCGGGGGGGGAACACTGAAGCTTTCTTT. The chain recombines TRBV5-1 with TRBJ1-1, with D possibly TRBD1 on 5 matching bases. V lost 3 bases and J lost 1, with 13 bases in between. CDR1 is SGHRS, CDR2 YFSETQ, per germline. The length of the CDR3 is 15 residues.

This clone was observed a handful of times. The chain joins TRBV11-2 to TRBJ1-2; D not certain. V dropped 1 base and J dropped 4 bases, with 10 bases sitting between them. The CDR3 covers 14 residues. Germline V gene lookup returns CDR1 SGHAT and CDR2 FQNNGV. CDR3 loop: CASSLGGGSYGYTF. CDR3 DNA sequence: TGTGCCAGCAGCTTAGGTGGAGGAAGCTATGGCTACACCTTC. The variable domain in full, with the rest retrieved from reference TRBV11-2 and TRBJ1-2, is EAGVAQSPRYKIIEKRQSVAFWCNPISGHATLYWYQQILGQGPKLLIQFQNNGVVDDSQLPKDRFSAERLKGVDSTLKIQPAKLEDSAVYLCASSLGGGSYGYTFGSGTRLTVV.

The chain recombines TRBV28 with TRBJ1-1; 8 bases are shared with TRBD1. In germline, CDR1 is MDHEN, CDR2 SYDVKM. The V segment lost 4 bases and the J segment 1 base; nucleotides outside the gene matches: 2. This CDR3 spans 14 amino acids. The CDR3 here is CASSSGQGNTEAFF. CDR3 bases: TGTGCCAGCAGTTCCGGACAGGGGAACACTGAAGCTTTCTTT.

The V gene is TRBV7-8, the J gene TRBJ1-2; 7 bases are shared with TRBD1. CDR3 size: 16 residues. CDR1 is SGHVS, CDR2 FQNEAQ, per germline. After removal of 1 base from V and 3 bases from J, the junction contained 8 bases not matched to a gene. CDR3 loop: CASSLVPRTGDYGYTF. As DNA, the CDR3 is TGTGCCAGCAGCTTAGTTCCCCGGACAGGCGACTATGGCTACACCTTC.

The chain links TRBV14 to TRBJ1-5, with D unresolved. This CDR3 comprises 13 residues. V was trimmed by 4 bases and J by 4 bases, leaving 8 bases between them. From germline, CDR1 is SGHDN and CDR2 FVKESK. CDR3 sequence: CASSRQPNQPQHF. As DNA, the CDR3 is TGTGCCAGCAGCCGACAACCAAATCAGCCCCAGCATTTT.

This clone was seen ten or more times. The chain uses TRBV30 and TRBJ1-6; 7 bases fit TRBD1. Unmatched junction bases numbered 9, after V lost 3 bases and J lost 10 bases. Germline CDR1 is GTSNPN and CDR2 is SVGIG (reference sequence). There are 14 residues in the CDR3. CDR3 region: CAWRAAGGESPLHF. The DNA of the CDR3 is TGTGCCTGGAGGGCCGCAGGGGGAGAGTCACCCCTCCACTTT.

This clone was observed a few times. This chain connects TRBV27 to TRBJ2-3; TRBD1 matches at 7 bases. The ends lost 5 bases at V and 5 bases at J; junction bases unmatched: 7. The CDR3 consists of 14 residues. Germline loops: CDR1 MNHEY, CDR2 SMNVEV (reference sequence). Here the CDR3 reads CASSLDRDRDTQYF. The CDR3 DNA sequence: TGTGCCAGCAGTCTGGACCGGGACAGAGATACGCAGTATTTT.

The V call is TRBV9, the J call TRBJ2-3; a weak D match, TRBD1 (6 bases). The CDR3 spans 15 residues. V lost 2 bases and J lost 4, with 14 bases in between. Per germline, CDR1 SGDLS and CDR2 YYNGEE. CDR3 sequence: CASSVGQTRADTQYF. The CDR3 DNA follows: TGTGCCAGCAGCGTCGGACAGACAAGGGCAGATACGCAGTATTTT.

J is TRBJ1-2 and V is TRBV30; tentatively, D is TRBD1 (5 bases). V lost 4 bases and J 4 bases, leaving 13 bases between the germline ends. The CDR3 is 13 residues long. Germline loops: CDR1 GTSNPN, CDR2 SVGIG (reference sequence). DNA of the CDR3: TGTGCCTGGAACAGGCAAATTTCCTATGGCTACACCTTC. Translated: CAWNRQISYGYTF.

The CDR3: CASSPRLENEKLFF. The DNA of the CDR3 is TGTGCCAGCTCACCACGTCTGGAGAATGAAAAACTGTTTTTT. This chain uses TRBV18 with TRBJ1-4; no clear D. Trimming removed 1 base from V and 5 bases from J, with 8 bases in between. Germline V lookup: CDR1 KGHSH, CDR2 LQKENI. The CDR3 length is 14 residues.

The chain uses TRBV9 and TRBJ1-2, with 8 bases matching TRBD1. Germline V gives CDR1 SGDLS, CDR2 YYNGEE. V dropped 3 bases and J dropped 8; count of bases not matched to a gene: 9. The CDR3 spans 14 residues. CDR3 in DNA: TGTGCCAGCAGCGCCATGGACAGGGCGGGAGGCTACACCTTC. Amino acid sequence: CASSAMDRAGGYTF.

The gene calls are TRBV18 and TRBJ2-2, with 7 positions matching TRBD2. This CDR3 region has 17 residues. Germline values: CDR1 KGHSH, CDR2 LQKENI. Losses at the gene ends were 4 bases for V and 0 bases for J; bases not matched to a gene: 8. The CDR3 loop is CASSRVGAGANTGELFF. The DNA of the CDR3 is TGTGCCAGCTCACGAGTAGGTGCGGGGGCGAACACCGGGGAGCTGTTTTTT.

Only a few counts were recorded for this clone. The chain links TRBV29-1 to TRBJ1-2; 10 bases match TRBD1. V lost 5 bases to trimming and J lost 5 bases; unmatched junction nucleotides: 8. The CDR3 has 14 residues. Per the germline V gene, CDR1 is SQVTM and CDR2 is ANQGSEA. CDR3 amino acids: CSVRFGQGDYGYTF. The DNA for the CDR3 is TGCAGCGTTCGGTTTGGACAGGGGGATTATGGCTACACCTTC.